A selection of T cell receptor beta chains follows, all from one sample in a study of blood T cell repertoires in COVID-19. The protocol was immunoSEQ multiplex PCR, while the TCRdb copy is restricted to in-frame clones and leaves out a portion. In the table there are more than 300,000 clones, roughly 83% of which are singletons. The sequenced sample was peripheral blood. These receptor sequences come from a woman between 45 and 60 years old with acute or convalescent COVID-19. Each CDR3 is given with its conserved first and last residue. Fields, in order: V gene, J gene, CDR3 protein.

v_call: TRBV7-3
j_call: TRBJ2-7
cdr3_aa: CASSSKPQPPGLAGAGHEQYF

v_call: TRBV29-1
j_call: TRBJ1-2
cdr3_aa: CSVGGGNGYTF

v_call: TRBV12-3/TRBV12-4
j_call: TRBJ2-7
cdr3_aa: CASSFKRYEQYF

v_call: TRBV24-1
j_call: TRBJ2-2
cdr3_aa: CATSATGGGLDTGELFF

v_call: TRBV6-5
j_call: TRBJ2-2
cdr3_aa: CASSYVGGKNTGELFF

v_call: TRBV4-1
j_call: TRBJ2-7
cdr3_aa: CASSLHPTSGRDEQYF

v_call: TRBV29-1
j_call: TRBJ1-1
cdr3_aa: CRGEVHEGTEAFF

v_call: TRBV11-1
j_call: TRBJ1-1
cdr3_aa: CASRTVNTEAFF

v_call: TRBV10-3
j_call: TRBJ1-3
cdr3_aa: CAISERQIDSGNTIYF

v_call: TRBV20-1
j_call: TRBJ2-1
cdr3_aa: CSASVPLPHGNNEQFF

v_call: TRBV6-4
j_call: TRBJ2-2
cdr3_aa: CASRRAGASTGELFF

v_call: TRBV30
j_call: TRBJ1-5
cdr3_aa: CAWRGKTGGQGQPQHF

v_call: TRBV7-9
j_call: TRBJ2-7
cdr3_aa: CASSFGLAGEGVEDF

v_call: TRBV29-1
j_call: TRBJ2-7
cdr3_aa: CSVDRVGSYEQYF

v_call: TRBV6-2/TRBV6-3
j_call: TRBJ1-1
cdr3_aa: CASSITGGPEAFF

v_call: TRBV28
j_call: TRBJ2-7
cdr3_aa: CASTRRTDYEQYF

v_call: TRBV15
j_call: TRBJ2-4
cdr3_aa: CATSLAGGAPKNIQYF

v_call: TRBV24-1
j_call: TRBJ1-3
cdr3_aa: CATSDQAGAGNTIYF

v_call: TRBV9
j_call: TRBJ2-1
cdr3_aa: CASSVEQVNEQFF

v_call: TRBV18
j_call: TRBJ2-2
cdr3_aa: CASSPRTGNTGELFF

v_call: TRBV5-1
j_call: TRBJ2-3
cdr3_aa: CASSRSGTGRDTQYF

v_call: TRBV29-1
j_call: TRBJ2-1
cdr3_aa: CSDLSGRASDNEQFF

v_call: TRBV7-2
j_call: TRBJ1-2
cdr3_aa: CASSLAQGDYGYTF

v_call: TRBV27
j_call: TRBJ1-2
cdr3_aa: CASSLSIGGSSFGYTF

v_call: TRBV27
j_call: TRBJ2-1
cdr3_aa: CASSLGSGIISYNEQFF